This T cell receptor beta chain was recovered during a study of shared clonotypes between healthy human individuals. This clone has a single count. V trimming: 7 bases; J trimming: 6 bases; junction bases outside the gene matches: 15. CDR1 is LNHNV and CDR2 is YYDKDF in the germline V gene (reference sequence). This CDR3 comprises 16 residues. Clones were read by immunoSEQ multiplex PCR, and TCRdb kept only the in-frame ones, dropping some. The repertoire consists of roughly 2.5 million clones, with more than 80% occurring once and the leading ten covering around 0.14%. Sequences were obtained from naive CD4+ T cells sorted from blood. The subset was: CD45RA+ positively selected. This clonotype originated in a young man in good health. V usage is TRBV15 and J usage is TRBJ2-7; 10 nucleotides agree with TRBD1. CDR3 sequence (DNA): TGTGCCACCATCAAATCCCAAAGGGGACAGGGGTCCGAGCAGTACTTC. Amino acids: CATIKSQRGQGSEQYF.